Listed below are T cell receptor beta chains from one sample, sequenced in a study of T cell responses to AZD1222 COVID-19 vaccine. Clones were read by immunoSEQ multiplex PCR, and TCRdb kept only the in-frame ones, dropping some. The top ten clones hold 20% to 25% of a sample with 65,000 to 75,000 clones, 80% to 85% of them seen once. This material consisted of peripheral blood, taken on day 0 of AZD1222 vaccination. The receptors stem from an adult in good health. Each CDR3 is given with its conserved first and last residue. A D gene is named only where the DNA matches it firmly. Not all rows give a size; the values are once, few, many and, for expanded clones, a class.

v_gene	d_gene	abundance	j_gene	CDR3aa	CDR3nt
TRBV7-3	TRBD1	.	TRBJ2-6	CASSLGGAGANVLTF	TGTGCCAGCAGCCTAGGGGGCGCTGGGGCCAACGTCCTGACTTTC
TRBV14	.	.	TRBJ2-2	CASSQVPGAVGELFF	TGTGCCAGCAGCCAAGTACCGGGGGCCGTCGGGGAGCTGTTTTTT
TRBV2	.	.	TRBJ1-2	CASSAGPTLGYGYTF	TGTGCCAGCAGTGCAGGACCCACCTTGGGATATGGCTACACCTTC
TRBV6-4	TRBD1	once	TRBJ1-2	CASRAGTGDRYGYTF	TGTGCCAGCAGAGCCGGGACAGGGGATCGGTATGGCTACACCTTC
TRBV3-1/TRBV3-2	.	.	TRBJ2-1	CASSSRGLPNYNEQFF	TGTGCCAGCAGTTCCCGGGGTCTTCCCAACTACAATGAGCAGTTCTTC
TRBV10-3	TRBD1	.	TRBJ1-1	CAISESTGQEAFF	TGTGCCATCAGTGAGTCGACGGGACAGGAAGCTTTCTTT
TRBV30	.	.	TRBJ1-1	CAHLGREATEAFF	TGTGCTCATCTAGGCAGGGAGGCGACTGAAGCTTTCTTT
TRBV7-2	.	.	TRBJ1-3	CASSLVQGTGNTIYF	TGTGCCAGCAGCTTAGTCCAGGGGACGGGAAACACCATATATTTT
TRBV7-2	.	.	TRBJ1-3	CASSPGVASGNTIYF	TGTGCCAGCAGCCCGGGGGTGGCATCTGGAAACACCATATATTTT
TRBV7-2	TRBD2	.	TRBJ2-1	CASSSRTSGNNEQFF	TGTGCCAGCAGCTCAAGGACTAGCGGTAACAATGAGCAGTTCTTC
TRBV4-3	.	once	TRBJ2-2	CASSQFTGELFF	TGCGCCAGCAGCCAGTTTACCGGGGAGCTGTTTTTT
TRBV6-2/TRBV6-3	TRBD2	.	TRBJ2-7	CASSGPGTRAYEQYF	TGTGCCAGCAGCGGTCCCGGGACTAGAGCCTACGAGCAGTACTTC
TRBV6-5	.	.	TRBJ1-1	CASVVGLNTEAFF	TGTGCCTCCGTGGTCGGCCTGAACACTGAAGCTTTCTTT
TRBV2	.	.	TRBJ1-1	CASSREAFF	TGTGCCAGCAGCAGGGAAGCTTTCTTT
TRBV12-3/TRBV12-4	.	.	TRBJ2-1	CAITAHRYNEQFF	TGTGCCATTACGGCCCATAGGTACAATGAGCAGTTCTTC
TRBV6-5	.	.	TRBJ1-3	CASSYTYIHSGNTIYF	TGTGCCAGCAGTTACACTTATATCCACTCTGGAAACACCATATATTTT
TRBV6-2/TRBV6-3	.	.	TRBJ1-5	CASSYLRGNQPQHF	TGTGCCAGCAGTTACCTCCGGGGGAATCAGCCCCAGCATTTT
TRBV6-5	.	.	TRBJ2-7	CASSYRAGPFLEQYF	TGTGCCAGCAGTTACAGGGCAGGCCCTTTCCTCGAGCAGTACTTC
TRBV5-4	.	.	TRBJ2-2	CASSPDINTGELFF	TGTGCCAGCAGCCCGGACATTAACACCGGGGAGCTGTTTTTT
TRBV19	TRBD2	once	TRBJ2-7	CASSPGLAVSYEQYF	TGTGCCAGTAGTCCCGGACTAGCGGTATCCTACGAGCAGTACTTC
TRBV18	.	.	TRBJ1-5	CASSPVRAQPQHF	TGTGCCAGCTCACCCGTCCGCGCGCAGCCCCAGCATTTT
TRBV28	.	.	TRBJ1-4	CAAGGAPFF	TGTGCGGCTGGGGGGGCTCCGTTTTTT
TRBV12-5	TRBD2	.	TRBJ2-5	CASGLALAGGETQYF	TGTGCTAGTGGTTTGGCACTAGCGGGAGGGGAGACCCAGTACTTC
TRBV28	TRBD1	.	TRBJ2-7	CASRSGTGTDEQYF	TGTGCCAGCAGATCCGGGACAGGTACAGACGAGCAGTACTTC
TRBV5-1	.	.	TRBJ1-6	CASSEYEEGTTPLHF	TGCGCCAGCAGCGAGTACGAGGAGGGAACAACACCCCTCCACTTT
TRBV29-1	.	.	TRBJ1-4	CSGRQDNEKLFF	TGCAGCGGTCGGCAGGATAATGAAAAACTGTTTTTT
TRBV13	.	.	TRBJ2-5	CASSLGDLRSKPQYF	TGTGCCAGCAGTTTAGGGGACCTTCGGAGTAAACCCCAGTACTTC
TRBV3-1/TRBV3-2	.	.	TRBJ2-7	CASSQDPQIHEQYF	TGTGCCAGCAGCCAAGATCCCCAGATCCACGAGCAGTACTTC
TRBV9	TRBD1	.	TRBJ1-5	CASSATGGGNQPQHF	TGTGCCAGCAGCGCAACAGGGGGAGGAAATCAGCCCCAGCATTTT
TRBV7-6	.	once	TRBJ1-5	CASSPGAAGSSNQPQHF	TGTGCCAGCAGCCCTGGAGCGGCAGGCTCTAGCAATCAGCCCCAGCATTTT
TRBV5-6	.	few	TRBJ1-4	CASSLFLATNEKLFF	TGTGCCAGCAGCTTGTTTTTAGCAACTAATGAAAAACTGTTTTTT
TRBV28	TRBD1	.	TRBJ1-6	CASRPTGGPLHF	TGTGCCAGCAGACCGACAGGGGGTCCCCTCCACTTT
TRBV30	TRBD2	.	TRBJ2-7	CAWSVSGGRGTSAF	TGTGCCTGGAGTGTATCGGGGGGGCGCGGGACTAGCGCATTC
TRBV7-2	.	.	TRBJ1-1	CASSLTRDTVGTEAFF	TGTGCCAGCAGCTTAACCCGGGACACGGTTGGAACTGAAGCTTTCTTT
TRBV5-8	TRBD2	once	TRBJ2-1	CASSFGTSGPYNEQFF	TGTGCCAGCAGCTTCGGGACTAGCGGACCCTACAATGAGCAGTTCTTC
TRBV7-9	.	few	TRBJ1-6	CASSDFENNSPLHF	TGTGCCAGCAGCGACTTTGAAAATAATTCACCCCTCCACTTT
TRBV28	.	.	TRBJ1-6	CASALEWAPLHF	TGTGCCAGCGCCCTCGAGTGGGCACCCCTCCACTTT
TRBV7-9	.	.	TRBJ1-1	CASSLGGLRNTEAFF	TGTGCCAGCAGCTTAGGGGGACTCAGGAACACTGAAGCTTTCTTT
TRBV19	.	.	TRBJ1-4	CASSKSWGGEKLFF	TGTGCCAGTAGTAAATCGTGGGGGGGCGAAAAACTGTTTTTT
TRBV21-1	.	.	TRBJ1-3	CASSKAGLGRTGNTIYF	TGTGCCAGCAGCAAAGCAGGTTTGGGCAGAACTGGAAACACCATATATTTT
TRBV6-2/TRBV6-3	TRBD1	.	TRBJ1-2	CASSSDRGRYGYTF	TGTGCCAGCAGTTCCGACAGGGGACGCTATGGCTACACCTTC
TRBV21-1	.	.	TRBJ2-7	CASSKLTLSNEQYF	TGTGCCAGCAGCAAATTAACTTTAAGTAACGAGCAGTACTTC
TRBV7-6	.	.	TRBJ1-4	CASSLGAVNEKLFF	TGTGCCAGCAGCTTAGGGGCAGTTAATGAAAAACTGTTTTTT
TRBV7-9	TRBD1	.	TRBJ2-7	CASSPQGEYEQYF	TGTGCCAGCAGCCCACAGGGGGAATACGAGCAGTACTTC
TRBV11-1	.	.	TRBJ1-1	CASSFNRAAEAFF	TGTGCCAGCAGCTTCAACAGGGCCGCTGAAGCTTTCTTT
TRBV7-9	TRBD1	.	TRBJ2-2	CASSTGTDTGELFF	TGTGCCAGCAGCACCGGGACAGACACCGGGGAGCTGTTTTTT
TRBV28	TRBD1	.	TRBJ1-1	CASRGGTGYVEAFF	TGTGCCAGCAGGGGGGGGACAGGGTACGTTGAAGCTTTCTTT
TRBV27	.	once	TRBJ1-6	CASRPLTSNSPLHF	TGTGCCAGCCGCCCCTTAACATCTAATTCACCCCTCCACTTT
TRBV21-1	.	.	TRBJ1-5	CASSNDRSNQPQHF	TGTGCCAGCAGCAATGACAGGAGCAATCAGCCCCAGCATTTT
TRBV28	.	.	TRBJ1-2	CASSLRGGHYGYTF	TGTGCCAGCAGTTTACGGGGGGGGCACTATGGCTACACCTTC
TRBV6-4	.	once	TRBJ2-1	CASSDSVARTYNEQFF	TGTGCCAGCAGTGACTCGGTAGCGAGAACCTACAATGAGCAGTTCTTC
TRBV9	TRBD2	.	TRBJ2-7	CASSRTGTSSYEQYF	TGTGCCAGCAGCCGCACCGGGACTAGTTCCTACGAGCAGTACTTC
TRBV27	.	once	TRBJ2-1	CASSPRYNEQFF	TGTGCCAGCAGTCCCAGATACAATGAGCAGTTCTTC
TRBV11-2	TRBD2	.	TRBJ2-1	CASSFLAGGQNEQFF	TGTGCCAGCAGCTTCCTAGCGGGAGGGCAGAATGAGCAGTTCTTC
TRBV18	TRBD2	.	TRBJ2-3	CASSPGLATRTDTQYF	TGTGCCAGCTCACCGGGACTAGCGACTCGCACAGATACGCAGTATTTT
TRBV27	.	.	TRBJ2-7	CASSPPSPYEQYF	TGTGCCAGCAGTCCCCCTTCCCCCTACGAGCAGTACTTC
TRBV18	.	once	TRBJ1-5	CASSPLEAHSNQPQHF	TGTGCCAGCTCACCTTTAGAGGCTCATAGCAATCAGCCCCAGCATTTT
TRBV19	.	.	TRBJ1-5	CASSPARNQPQHF	TGTGCCAGTTCCCCGGCCCGTAATCAGCCCCAGCATTTT
TRBV27	TRBD1	.	TRBJ1-5	CASGQGHQPQHF	TGTGCCAGTGGACAGGGACATCAGCCCCAGCATTTT